The 30 T cell receptor beta chains reported below all come from one sample, sequenced in a study of blood T cell repertoires in COVID-19. Sequencing used immunoSEQ multiplex PCR; TCRdb keeps in-frame clones, though not all of them. The sample records under 25,000 clones, over 80% being singletons. Sequences were obtained from peripheral blood. The source of these receptors is a woman older than 75 with acute or convalescent COVID-19.

The J gene is TRBJ1-5, the V gene TRBV15; possibly TRBD1 for D (6 bases). Germline V gene lookup returns CDR1 LNHNV and CDR2 YYDKDF (reference sequence). V lost 5 bases, J lost 0 bases, and 14 bases lay in between. The length of the CDR3 is 16 residues. DNA for the CDR3: TGTGCCACCAGCCACCGGAGGACAGATAGCAATCAGCCCCAGCATTTT. Translation gives CATSHRRTDSNQPQHF.

The rearrangement joins TRBV5-1 to TRBJ2-7; D is possibly TRBD2 (6 bases). Germline assignment: CDR1 SGHRS and CDR2 YFSETQ. The V and J ends lost 3 bases and 7 bases respectively, with 17 bases between them. The length of the CDR3 is 14 residues. CDR3: CASSSEGLSGEQYF. The CDR3 DNA follows: TGCGCCAGCAGCTCGGAGGGCCTGTCGGGGGAGCAGTACTTC. Full variable domain (missing parts from reference TRBV5-1 and TRBJ2-7): KAGVTQTPRYLIKTRGQQVTLSCSPISGHRSVSWYQQTPGQGLQFLFEYFSETQRNKGNFPGRFSGRQFSNSRSEMNVSTLELGDSALYLCASSSEGLSGEQYFGPGTRLTVT.

Note on this clone: Different DNA sequences within this sample yield the same CDR3. This chain connects TRBV3-1 (or the pseudogene TRBV3-2) to TRBJ2-3, with D possibly TRBD1 on 6 matching bases. The CDR3 spans 15 residues. Germline assignment: CDR1 LGHDT and CDR2 YNNKEL (reference sequence). The V end was cut by 0 bases, the J end by 6 bases, with 13 bases between. Here the CDR3 DNA reads TGTGCCAGCAGCCAAGATGGGGGCCTTAGGGATACGCAGTATTTT. It specifies CASSQDGGLRDTQYF.

The chain has TRBV7-3 and TRBJ1-5; D not certain. Germline values: CDR1 SGHTA, CDR2 FQGTGA. The CDR3 has 16 amino acids. The ends were cut back, 2 bases at V and 3 bases at J, with 14 bases in the middle. CDR3 residues: CASSLEASFFNQPQHF. For the CDR3, the DNA is TGTGCCAGCAGCTTAGAGGCCAGCTTTTTCAATCAGCCCCAGCATTTT.

The chain links TRBV5-1 to TRBJ1-2; no definite D call. V lost 3 bases and J 3 bases, leaving 12 bases between the germline ends. Looked up from germline, CDR1 is SGHRS and CDR2 is YFSETQ. This CDR3 spans 14 amino acids. The CDR3 protein is CASSSGVLDYGYTF. The CDR3 nucleotides are TGCGCCAGCAGCTCAGGCGTACTGGACTATGGCTACACCTTC.

This rearrangement joins TRBV7-3 to TRBJ2-1; 9 nucleotides match TRBD1. Germline loops: CDR1 SGHTA, CDR2 FQGTGA. The CDR3 is 17 amino acids. Germline trimming cut 4 bases from V and 4 bases from J; bases unmatched to any gene: 11. CDR3 in amino acids: CASSSTRGQGRYNEQFF. CDR3 DNA sequence: TGTGCCAGCAGCTCGACTAGAGGACAGGGGCGATACAATGAGCAGTTCTTC. The variable domain in full, with the rest retrieved from reference TRBV7-3 and TRBJ2-1, is GAGVSQTPSNKVTEKGKYVELRCDPISGHTALYWYRQSLGQGPEFLIYFQGTGAADDSGLPNDRFFAVRPEGSVSTLKIQRTERGDSAVYLCASSSTRGQGRYNEQFFGPGTRLTVL.

The rearrangement joins TRBV19 to TRBJ1-2; TRBD1 matches at 8 bases. V dropped 5 bases and J dropped 4; count of bases not matched to a gene: 9. The germline V gene encodes CDR1 LNHDA and CDR2 SQIVND (reference sequence). The CDR3 length is 15 residues. The DNA of the CDR3 is TGTGCCAGTAGTTCCCAGACAGGGGACCCCTATGGCTACACCTTC. Protein sequence: CASSSQTGDPYGYTF.

The rearrangement links TRBV2 to TRBJ2-7; perhaps TRBD1 as D (5 bases). CDR1 is SNHLY, CDR2 FYNNEI, per germline. The V and J ends lost 7 bases and 1 base respectively, with 11 bases between them. This CDR3 contains 13 residues. Here the CDR3 DNA reads TGTGCCAGCAACTCTGACAGATCCTACGAGCAGTACTTC. This encodes CASNSDRSYEQYF. Drawing the rest from reference TRBV2 and TRBJ2-7, the complete variable domain is EPEVTQTPSHQVTQMGQEVILRCVPISNHLYFYWYRQILGQKVEFLVSFYNNEISEKSEIFDDQFSVERPDGSNFTLKIRSTKLEDSAMYFCASNSDRSYEQYFGPGTRLTVT.

This chain joins TRBV5-4 and TRBJ2-7, with TRBD1 identical over 8 bases. After removal of 3 bases from V and 5 bases from J, the junction contained 7 bases not matched to a gene. The CDR3 runs to 14 residues. Per germline, CDR1 SGHNT and CDR2 YYREEE (reference sequence). This CDR3 reads CASSSTGGGNEQYF. CDR3 nucleotide sequence: TGTGCCAGCAGCTCCACAGGGGGAGGCAACGAGCAGTACTTC.

The rearrangement links TRBV5-1 to TRBJ2-5; D is possibly TRBD1 (6 bases). The V gene lost 4 bases and the J gene lost 5 bases, with 18 bases spanning the gap. Germline lookup yields CDR1 SGHRS and CDR2 YFSETQ. This CDR3 has 15 residues. The CDR3 DNA reads as TGCGCCAGCAGCCTCTTATGGGACACGAAGGAGACCCAGTACTTC. Its translation: CASSLLWDTKETQYF.

The V call is TRBV7-3, the J call TRBJ1-4; a possible D gene is TRBD1 (6 bases). Trimming removed 3 bases from V and 7 bases from J, with 18 bases in between. Germline V gene data show CDR1 as SGHTA and CDR2 as FQGTGA. The length of the CDR3 is 16 residues. The CDR3 DNA reads as TGTGCCAGCAGCTTGGGCCCCAGGGGAGTGGGTGAAAAACTGTTTTTT. Translating it yields CASSLGPRGVGEKLFF.

The chain couples TRBV18 to TRBJ2-3, with D perhaps TRBD1 (5 bases). CDR3 length: 15 amino acids. Trimming removed 3 bases at V and 2 bases at J, with 12 bases between. In germline, CDR1 is KGHSH, CDR2 LQKENI. CDR3: CASSPGHSTTDTQYF. The CDR3 nucleotides read TGTGCCAGCTCACCCGGACATTCTACCACAGATACGCAGTATTTT.

The rearrangement uses TRBV30 and TRBJ1-3, with D possibly matching TRBD1 (6 bases). The V gene lost 7 bases and the J gene lost 0 bases, with 13 bases spanning the gap. Germline V lookup: CDR1 GTSNPN, CDR2 SVGIG (reference sequence). The CDR3 is 14 residues long. The chain's CDR3 is CAFMQGSSGNTIYF. In DNA form, the CDR3 reads TGTGCCTTCATGCAGGGGTCCTCTGGAAACACCATATATTTT.

The chain recombines TRBV10-2 with TRBJ1-4; no definite D call. V lost 0 bases and J lost 4, with 12 bases in between. Germline V CDR1 and CDR2: WSHSY, SAAADI. The CDR3 has 16 amino acids. CDR3 residues: CASSESVGQFNEKLFF. CDR3 coding DNA: TGCGCCAGCAGTGAGTCGGTTGGGCAGTTTAATGAAAAACTGTTTTTT.

The chain links TRBV4-1 to TRBJ2-1; D is unclear. Germline V gene lookup returns CDR1 MGHRA and CDR2 YSYEKL. The CDR3 covers 17 residues. V lost 2 bases and J 5 bases, leaving 19 bases between the germline ends. The CDR3 DNA is TGCGCCAGCAGCCAACCAAACGAGGCGGTAGCCCACAATGAGCAGTTCTTC. Translated, it gives CASSQPNEAVAHNEQFF.

The chain links TRBV5-6 to TRBJ1-2; D remains ambiguous. Germline CDR1 is SGHDT and CDR2 is YYEEEE. CDR3 length: 16 amino acids. Trimming removed 1 base from V and 0 bases from J, with 13 bases in between. The CDR3 region has the DNA TGTGCCAGCAGCTTGCAGGAAATTAGGACTAACTATGGCTACACCTTC. Protein sequence: CASSLQEIRTNYGYTF.

The rearrangement links TRBV11-3 to TRBJ2-1; 8 bases are a match to TRBD2. The CDR3 has 16 amino acids. V dropped 6 bases and J dropped 8; count of bases not matched to a gene: 15. Germline loops: CDR1 SGHNT, CDR2 YENEEA. The CDR3 DNA reads as TGTGCCAGCAGTCGCTTTAGGAGCGGGAGTGGGTATGAGCAGTTCTTC. It specifies CASSRFRSGSGYEQFF. Looking up the rest from reference TRBV11-3 and TRBJ2-1 gives the full variable domain: EAGVVQSPRYKIIEKKQPVAFWCNPISGHNTLYWYLQNLGQGPELLIRYENEEAVDDSQLPKDRFSAERLKGVDSTLKIQPAELGDSAVYLCASSRFRSGSGYEQFFGPGTRLTVL.

The chain has TRBV2 and TRBJ1-5, with a weak D call TRBD1 (5 bases). The CDR3 covers 14 residues. Looked up from germline, CDR1 is SNHLY and CDR2 is FYNNEI. V was shortened by 5 bases and J by 4 bases, with 12 bases between the two germline ends. The CDR3 is CASSLGAVNQPQHF. The CDR3 nucleotides are TGTGCCAGCAGTCTAGGGGCGGTAAATCAGCCCCAGCATTTT. The full variable domain, its missing parts supplied by reference TRBV2 and TRBJ1-5, is EPEVTQTPSHQVTQMGQEVILRCVPISNHLYFYWYRQILGQKVEFLVSFYNNEISEKSEIFDDQFSVERPDGSNFTLKIRSTKLEDSAMYFCASSLGAVNQPQHFGDGTRLSIL.

This clone was seen only a few times. The chain has TRBV24-1 and TRBJ1-3; TRBD1 matches 8 bases. This CDR3 contains 14 residues. The germline V gene has CDR1 KGHDR and CDR2 SFDVKD. V trimming: 3 bases; J trimming: 9 bases; junction bases outside the gene matches: 6. CDR3 coding DNA: TGTGCCACCAGTGATAGACAGGGGATAGGCACCATATATTTT. Translated, it gives CATSDRQGIGTIYF.

V is TRBV5-1 and J is TRBJ1-4; 9 nucleotides line up with TRBD1. Germline values: CDR1 SGHRS, CDR2 YFSETQ. V was pared by 3 bases and J by 4 bases, with 4 bases of the junction left unmatched. The CDR3 has 15 amino acids. Written as DNA, the CDR3 is TGCGCCAGCAGCTGGGGACAGGGCGATAATGAAAAACTGTTTTTT. Translated, it gives CASSWGQGDNEKLFF.

J is TRBJ1-1 and V is TRBV7-2, with a tentative D call TRBD1 (5 bases). Looked up from germline, CDR1 is SGHTA and CDR2 is FQGNSA. Trimming cost V 5 bases and J 7 bases, with 20 bases left between them. The CDR3 is 15 amino acids. This CDR3 is CASSPIDWGGDEAFF. The DNA for the CDR3 is TGTGCCAGCAGCCCCATCGACTGGGGAGGGGATGAAGCTTTCTTT.

The rearrangement links TRBV7-3 to TRBJ1-5; 8 positions agree with TRBD1. Trimming took 5 bases from V and 0 from J; bases not matched to a gene: 3. The CDR3 extends over 15 amino acids. The V gene's germline CDR1 is SGHTA and CDR2 FQGTGA. The CDR3 DNA follows: TGTGCCAGCAGCGTGACAGGGGATAGCAATCAGCCCCAGCATTTT. Protein: CASSVTGDSNQPQHF. The whole variable domain, filled in from reference TRBV7-3 and TRBJ1-5, reads GAGVSQTPSNKVTEKGKYVELRCDPISGHTALYWYRQSLGQGPEFLIYFQGTGAADDSGLPNDRFFAVRPEGSVSTLKIQRTERGDSAVYLCASSVTGDSNQPQHFGDGTRLSIL.

In this sample, this clone turned up a few times. The V call is TRBV20-1, the J call TRBJ2-5, with D unclear. V was cut by 3 bases and J by 5 bases, with 10 bases left in between. From germline, CDR1 is DFQATT and CDR2 SNEGSKA (reference sequence). The CDR3 is made up of 12 amino acids. The CDR3: CSASSRPETQYF. CDR3 sequence (DNA): TGCAGTGCTAGTAGCAGGCCGGAGACCCAGTACTTC.

This chain joins TRBV19 and TRBJ2-2; TRBD2 matches at 8 bases. Germline CDR1 and CDR2: LNHDA and SQIVND (reference sequence). V gave up 4 bases and J gave up 4 bases; unmatched junction bases: 8. The CDR3 is 16 amino acids. This CDR3 reads CASSRSLAVTTGELFF. CDR3 nucleotides: TGTGCCAGTAGTAGATCACTAGCGGTGACCACCGGGGAGCTGTTTTTT.

The chain recombines TRBV2 with TRBJ2-3, with 8 bases aligning to TRBD2. Germline CDR1 SNHLY, CDR2 FYNNEI. The trim removed 4 bases at V and 0 bases at J, leaving 6 bases unmatched. This CDR3 is built from 16 residues. As DNA, the CDR3 is TGTGCCAGCAGTGCTTCGACTAGCGCGAGCACAGATACGCAGTATTTT. Amino acids: CASSASTSASTDTQYF.

Remarks on this clone: The junction departs from the called germline gene at one end, perhaps through a read error. The genes are TRBV19 and TRBJ1-5; 10 bases agree with TRBD1. The germline V gene has CDR1 LNHDA and CDR2 SQIVND (reference sequence). This CDR3 has 17 amino acids. CDR3 loop: CASSVDRGRDSNQPQHF. The CDR3 region has the DNA TGTGCCAGTAGTGTAGACAGGGGGCGCGATAGCAATCAGCCCCAGCATTTT. The full variable domain, its missing parts supplied by reference TRBV19 and TRBJ1-5, is DGGITQSPKYLFRKEGQNVTLSCEQNLNHDAMYWYRQDPGQGLRLIYYSQIVNDFQKGDIAEGYSVSREKKESFPLTVTSAQKNPTAFYLCASSVDRGRDSNQPQHFGDGTRLSIL.

The chain carries TRBV2 and TRBJ1-1, with 8 positions matching TRBD1. With V trimmed by 5 bases and J by 11 bases, 7 bases remained unmatched. Germline CDR1 reads SNHLY; CDR2 reads FYNNEI. The CDR3 consists of 12 residues. The CDR3, as DNA: TGTGCCAGCAGTTCCGGGACAGGCGCCGCTTTCTTT. Residues: CASSSGTGAAFF.

The chain recombines TRBV6-4 with TRBJ1-1, with TRBD1 identical over 9 bases. The CDR3 extends over 13 amino acids. Germline V gives CDR1 MRHNA, CDR2 SNTAGT. Losses at the gene ends were 6 bases for V and 4 bases for J; bases not matched to a gene: 3. The CDR3: CASRATGGTEAFF. The CDR3 nucleotides are TGTGCCAGCAGGGCGACAGGGGGCACTGAAGCTTTCTTT.

This clone was counted a few times. The rearrangement links TRBV9 to TRBJ1-4, with unresolved D. V was trimmed by 3 bases and J by 0 bases, leaving 9 bases between them. Germline V gene sequence: CDR1 SGDLS, CDR2 YYNGEE. The CDR3 has 15 amino acids. The CDR3 region has the DNA TGTGCCAGCAGCGACCCCCGCGCAACTAATGAAAAACTGTTTTTT. As protein: CASSDPRATNEKLFF.

This clone occurred a few times. This rearrangement joins TRBV5-6 to TRBJ1-4; D is possibly TRBD1 (6 bases). Germline V CDR1 and CDR2: SGHDT, YYEEEE. The CDR3 is made up of 14 amino acids. The V end was cut by 3 bases, the J end by 5 bases, with 11 bases between. CDR3 nucleotides: TGTGCCAGCAGCTGGGGACACTACAATGAAAAACTGTTTTTT. This translates into CASSWGHYNEKLFF.